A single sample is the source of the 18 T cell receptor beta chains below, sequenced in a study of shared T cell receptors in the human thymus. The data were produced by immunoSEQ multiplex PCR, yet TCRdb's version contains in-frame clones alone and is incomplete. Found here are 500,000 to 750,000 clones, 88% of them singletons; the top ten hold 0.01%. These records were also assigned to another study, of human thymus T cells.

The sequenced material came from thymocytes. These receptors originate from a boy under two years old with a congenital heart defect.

CDR3 amino acids: CASSQVLENEQFF. The CDR3 DNA reads TGCGCCAGCAGCCAAGTACTAGAGAATGAGCAGTTCTTC. The chain couples TRBV4-3 to TRBJ2-1; D may be TRBD2 (5 bases). Germline loops: CDR1 LGHNA, CDR2 YSLEER. This CDR3 spans 13 amino acids. V dropped 1 base and J dropped 7 bases, with 8 bases sitting between them.

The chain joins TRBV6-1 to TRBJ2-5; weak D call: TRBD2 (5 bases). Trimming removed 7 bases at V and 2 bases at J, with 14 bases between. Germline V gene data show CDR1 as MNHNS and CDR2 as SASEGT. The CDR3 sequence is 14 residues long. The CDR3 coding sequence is TGTGCCAGCAAGGAGGTACGCCTACAAGAGACCCAGTACTTC. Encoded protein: CASKEVRLQETQYF.

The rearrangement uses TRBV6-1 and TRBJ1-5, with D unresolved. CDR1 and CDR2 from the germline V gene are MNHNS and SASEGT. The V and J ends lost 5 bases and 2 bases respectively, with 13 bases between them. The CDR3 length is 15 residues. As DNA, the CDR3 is TGTGCCAGCAGTTCTGTTACCTCAGGCAATCAGCCCCAGCATTTT. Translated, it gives CASSSVTSGNQPQHF.

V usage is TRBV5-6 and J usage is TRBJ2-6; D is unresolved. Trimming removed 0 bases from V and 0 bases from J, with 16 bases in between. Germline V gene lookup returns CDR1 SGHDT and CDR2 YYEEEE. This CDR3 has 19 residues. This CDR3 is CASSLAKQRPSSGANVLTF. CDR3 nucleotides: TGTGCCAGCAGCTTGGCCAAGCAGAGGCCCAGCTCTGGGGCCAACGTCCTGACTTTC.

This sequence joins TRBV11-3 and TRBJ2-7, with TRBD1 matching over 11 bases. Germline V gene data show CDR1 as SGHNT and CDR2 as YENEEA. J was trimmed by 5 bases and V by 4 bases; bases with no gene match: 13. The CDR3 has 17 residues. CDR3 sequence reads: CASSSRTGGALGDEQYF. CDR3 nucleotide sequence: TGTGCCAGCAGCTCCCGGACAGGGGGCGCCTTGGGGGACGAGCAGTACTTC.

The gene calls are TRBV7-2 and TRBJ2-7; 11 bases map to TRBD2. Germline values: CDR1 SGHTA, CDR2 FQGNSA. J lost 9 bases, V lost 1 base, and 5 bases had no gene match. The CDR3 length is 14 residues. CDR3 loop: CASSLVGSGRGQYF. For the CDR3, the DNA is TGTGCCAGCAGCTTAGTAGGTAGCGGGAGGGGGCAGTACTTC. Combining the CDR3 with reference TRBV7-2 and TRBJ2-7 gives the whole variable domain GAGVSQSPSNKVTEKGKDVELRCDPISGHTALYWYRQSLGQGLEFLIYFQGNSAPDKSGLPSDRFSAERTGGSVSTLTIQRTQQEDSAVYLCASSLVGSGRGQYFGPGTRLTVT.

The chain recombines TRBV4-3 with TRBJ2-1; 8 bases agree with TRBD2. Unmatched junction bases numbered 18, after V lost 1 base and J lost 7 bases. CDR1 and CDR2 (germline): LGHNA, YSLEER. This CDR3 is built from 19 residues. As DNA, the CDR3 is TGCGCCAGCAGCCAAGGTATTAGCGGGGCCTTTAGGACGCGGAATGAGCAGTTCTTC. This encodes CASSQGISGAFRTRNEQFF.

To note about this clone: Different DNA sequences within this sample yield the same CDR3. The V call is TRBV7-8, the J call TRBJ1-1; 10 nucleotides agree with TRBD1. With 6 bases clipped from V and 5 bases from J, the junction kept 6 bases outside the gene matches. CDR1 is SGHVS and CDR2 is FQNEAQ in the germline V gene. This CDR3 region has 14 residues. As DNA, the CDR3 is TGTGCCAGCAGTCCCCGACAGGGGGCTACTGAAGCTTTCTTT. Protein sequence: CASSPRQGATEAFF.

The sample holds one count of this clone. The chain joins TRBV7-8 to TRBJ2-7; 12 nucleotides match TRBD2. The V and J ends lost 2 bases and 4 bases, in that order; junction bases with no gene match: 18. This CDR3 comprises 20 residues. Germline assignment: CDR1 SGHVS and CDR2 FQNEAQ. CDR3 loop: CASSLPTSGRSLGSEYEQYF. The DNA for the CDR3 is TGTGCCAGCAGCTTACCGACTAGCGGGAGATCCCTAGGGTCCGAGTACGAGCAGTACTTC.

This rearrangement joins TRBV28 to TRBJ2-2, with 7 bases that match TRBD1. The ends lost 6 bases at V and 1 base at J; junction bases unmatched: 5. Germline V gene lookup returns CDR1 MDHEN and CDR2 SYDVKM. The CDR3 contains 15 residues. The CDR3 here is CASSPRQGNTGELFF. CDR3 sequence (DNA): TGTGCCAGCAGCCCCCGACAGGGGAACACCGGGGAGCTGTTTTTT.

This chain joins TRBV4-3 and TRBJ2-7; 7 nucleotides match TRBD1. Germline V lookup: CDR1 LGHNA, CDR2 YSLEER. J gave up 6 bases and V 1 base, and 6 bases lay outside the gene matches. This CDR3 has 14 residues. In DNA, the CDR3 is TGCGCCAGCAGCCAAGGGGTCCCAGGGGGCGAGCAGTACTTC. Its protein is CASSQGVPGGEQYF.

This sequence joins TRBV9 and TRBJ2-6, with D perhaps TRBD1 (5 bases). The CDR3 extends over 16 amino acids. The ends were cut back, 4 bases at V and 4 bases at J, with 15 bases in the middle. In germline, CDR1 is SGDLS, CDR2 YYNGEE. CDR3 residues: CASSSVLGVGANVLTF. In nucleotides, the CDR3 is TGTGCCAGCAGCTCAGTCCTAGGGGTGGGGGCCAACGTCCTGACTTTC.

The CDR3 DNA is TGTGCCAGTGCGGACTCAGAGGGTGGCTACGAGCAGTACTTC. Protein: CASADSEGGYEQYF. The chain is built from TRBV2 and TRBJ2-7; D is possibly TRBD2 (5 bases). Germline V lookup: CDR1 SNHLY, CDR2 FYNNEI. Trimming removed 9 bases at V and 3 bases at J, with 18 bases between. CDR3 length equals 14 residues.

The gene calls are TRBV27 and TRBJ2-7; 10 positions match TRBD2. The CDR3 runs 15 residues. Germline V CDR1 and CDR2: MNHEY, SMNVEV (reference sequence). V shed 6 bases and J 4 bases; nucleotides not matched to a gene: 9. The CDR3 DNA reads TGTGCCAGCAGCCCTCTAGCGGGAGTGAGGTACGAGCAGTACTTC. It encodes CASSPLAGVRYEQYF.

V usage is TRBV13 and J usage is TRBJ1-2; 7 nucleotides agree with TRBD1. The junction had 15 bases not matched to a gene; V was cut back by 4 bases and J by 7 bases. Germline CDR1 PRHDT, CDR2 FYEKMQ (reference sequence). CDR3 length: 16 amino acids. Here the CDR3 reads CASSSTSTGTLSGYTF. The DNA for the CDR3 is TGTGCCAGCAGCTCCACTTCGACAGGGACCCTATCTGGCTACACCTTC.

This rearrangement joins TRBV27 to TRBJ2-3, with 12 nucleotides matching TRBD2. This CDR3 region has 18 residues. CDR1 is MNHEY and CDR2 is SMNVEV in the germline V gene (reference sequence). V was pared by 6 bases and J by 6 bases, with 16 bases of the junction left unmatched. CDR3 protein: CASRRRGLAGTHVDTQYF. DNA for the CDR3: TGTGCCAGCAGACGAAGGGGACTAGCGGGCACCCACGTGGATACGCAGTATTTT.

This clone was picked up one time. The CDR3 sequence is CSARVEHEQYF. CDR3 DNA: TGCAGTGCTAGAGTAGAACACGAGCAGTACTTC. The chain combines TRBV20-1 with TRBJ2-7; no firm D call. CDR1 and CDR2 (germline): DFQATT, SNEGSKA (reference sequence). The V end was cut by 1 base, the J end by 5 bases, with 6 bases between. The CDR3 length is 11 residues.

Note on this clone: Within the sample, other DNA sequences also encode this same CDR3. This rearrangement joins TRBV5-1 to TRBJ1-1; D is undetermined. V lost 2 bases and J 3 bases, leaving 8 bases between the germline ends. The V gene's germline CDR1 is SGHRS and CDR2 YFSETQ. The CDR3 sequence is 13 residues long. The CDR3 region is CASSLGGDTEAFF. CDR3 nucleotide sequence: TGCGCCAGCAGCTTAGGCGGGGACACTGAAGCTTTCTTT.